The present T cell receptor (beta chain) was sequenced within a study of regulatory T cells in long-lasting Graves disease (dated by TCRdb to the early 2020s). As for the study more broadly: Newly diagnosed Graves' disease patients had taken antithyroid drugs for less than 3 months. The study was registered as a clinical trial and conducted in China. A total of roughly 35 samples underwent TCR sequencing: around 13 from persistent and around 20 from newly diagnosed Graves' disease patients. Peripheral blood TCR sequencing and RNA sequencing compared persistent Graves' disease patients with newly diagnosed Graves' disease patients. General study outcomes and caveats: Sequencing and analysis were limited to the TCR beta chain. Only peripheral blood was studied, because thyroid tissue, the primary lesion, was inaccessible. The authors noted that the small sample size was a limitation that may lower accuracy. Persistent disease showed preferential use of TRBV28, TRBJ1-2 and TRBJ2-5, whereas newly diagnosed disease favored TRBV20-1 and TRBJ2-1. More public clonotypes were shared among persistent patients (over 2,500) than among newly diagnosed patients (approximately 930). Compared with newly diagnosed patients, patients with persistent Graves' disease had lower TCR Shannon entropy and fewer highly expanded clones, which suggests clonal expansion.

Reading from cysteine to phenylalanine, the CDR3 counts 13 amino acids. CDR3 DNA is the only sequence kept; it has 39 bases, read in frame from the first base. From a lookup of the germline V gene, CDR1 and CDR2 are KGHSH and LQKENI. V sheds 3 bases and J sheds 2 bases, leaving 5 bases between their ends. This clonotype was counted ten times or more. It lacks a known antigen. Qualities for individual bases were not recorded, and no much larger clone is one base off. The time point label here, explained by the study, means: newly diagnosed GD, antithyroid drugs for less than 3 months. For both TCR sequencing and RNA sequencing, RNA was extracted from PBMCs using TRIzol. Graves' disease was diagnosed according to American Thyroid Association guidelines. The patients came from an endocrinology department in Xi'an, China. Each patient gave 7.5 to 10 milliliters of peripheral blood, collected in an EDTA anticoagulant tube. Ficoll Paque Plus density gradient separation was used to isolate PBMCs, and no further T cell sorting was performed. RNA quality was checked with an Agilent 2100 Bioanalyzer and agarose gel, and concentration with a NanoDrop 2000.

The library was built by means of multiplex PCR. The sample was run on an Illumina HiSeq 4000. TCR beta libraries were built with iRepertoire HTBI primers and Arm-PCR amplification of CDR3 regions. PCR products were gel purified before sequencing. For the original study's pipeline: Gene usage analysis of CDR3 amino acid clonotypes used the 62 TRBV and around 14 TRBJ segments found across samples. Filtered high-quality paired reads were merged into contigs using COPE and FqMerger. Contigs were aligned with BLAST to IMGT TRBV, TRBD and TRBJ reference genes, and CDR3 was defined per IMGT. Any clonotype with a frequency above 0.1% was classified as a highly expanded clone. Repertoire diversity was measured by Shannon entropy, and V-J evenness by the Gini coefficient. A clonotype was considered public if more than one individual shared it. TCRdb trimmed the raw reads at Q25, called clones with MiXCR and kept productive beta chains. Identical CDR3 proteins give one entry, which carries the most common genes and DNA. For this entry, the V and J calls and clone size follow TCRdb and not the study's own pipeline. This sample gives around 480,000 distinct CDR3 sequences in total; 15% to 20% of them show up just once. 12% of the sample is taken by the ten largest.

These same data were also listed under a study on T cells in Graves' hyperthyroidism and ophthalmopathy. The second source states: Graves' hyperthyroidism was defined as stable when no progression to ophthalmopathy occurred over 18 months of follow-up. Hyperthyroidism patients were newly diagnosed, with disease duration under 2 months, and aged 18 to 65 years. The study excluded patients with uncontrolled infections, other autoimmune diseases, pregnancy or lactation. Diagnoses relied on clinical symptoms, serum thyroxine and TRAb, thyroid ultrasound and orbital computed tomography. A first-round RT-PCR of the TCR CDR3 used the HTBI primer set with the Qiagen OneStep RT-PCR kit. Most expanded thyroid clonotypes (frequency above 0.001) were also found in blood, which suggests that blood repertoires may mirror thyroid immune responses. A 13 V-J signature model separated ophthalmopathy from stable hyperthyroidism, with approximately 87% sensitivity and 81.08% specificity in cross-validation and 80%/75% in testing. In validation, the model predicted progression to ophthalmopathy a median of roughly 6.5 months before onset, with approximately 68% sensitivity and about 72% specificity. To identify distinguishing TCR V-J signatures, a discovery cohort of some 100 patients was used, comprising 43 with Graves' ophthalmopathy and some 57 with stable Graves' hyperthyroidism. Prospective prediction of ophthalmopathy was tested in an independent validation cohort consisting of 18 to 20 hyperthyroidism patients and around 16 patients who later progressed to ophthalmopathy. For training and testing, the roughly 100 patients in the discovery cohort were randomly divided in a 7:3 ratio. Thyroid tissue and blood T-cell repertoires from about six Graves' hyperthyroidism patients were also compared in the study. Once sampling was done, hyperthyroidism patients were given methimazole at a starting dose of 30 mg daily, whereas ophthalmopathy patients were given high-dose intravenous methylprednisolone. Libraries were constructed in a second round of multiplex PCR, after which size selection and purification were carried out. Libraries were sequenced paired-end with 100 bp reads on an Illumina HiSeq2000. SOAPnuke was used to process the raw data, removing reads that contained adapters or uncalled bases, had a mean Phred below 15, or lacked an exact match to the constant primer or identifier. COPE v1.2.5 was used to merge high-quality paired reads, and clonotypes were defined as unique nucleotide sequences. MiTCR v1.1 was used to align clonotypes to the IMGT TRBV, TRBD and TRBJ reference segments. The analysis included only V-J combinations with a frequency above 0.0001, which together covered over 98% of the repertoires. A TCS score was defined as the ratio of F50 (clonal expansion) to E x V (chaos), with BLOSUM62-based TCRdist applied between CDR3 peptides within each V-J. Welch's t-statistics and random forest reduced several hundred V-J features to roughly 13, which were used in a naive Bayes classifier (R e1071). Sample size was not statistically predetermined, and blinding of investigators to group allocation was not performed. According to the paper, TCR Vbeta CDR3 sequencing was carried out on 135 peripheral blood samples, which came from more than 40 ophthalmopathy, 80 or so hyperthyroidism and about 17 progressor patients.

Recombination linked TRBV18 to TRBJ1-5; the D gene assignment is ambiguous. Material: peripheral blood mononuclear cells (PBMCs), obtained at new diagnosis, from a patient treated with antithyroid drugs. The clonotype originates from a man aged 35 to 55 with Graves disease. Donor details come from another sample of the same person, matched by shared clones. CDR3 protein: CASSPTRNQPQHF. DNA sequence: TGTGCCAGCTCACCGACACGCAATCAGCCCCAGCATTTT.